A single sample is the source of the 17 T cell receptor beta chains below, sequenced in a study of glioma-infiltrating T cells after dendritic cell vaccination. Assay: immunoSEQ multiplex PCR; the TCRdb copy retains only in-frame clones and omits some. This table has tens of thousands of clones, 75% to 90% appearing once. Specified time point: after dendritic cell vaccination, including at tumor progression/relapse. The sample in question was blood, obtained after dendritic cell vaccination. These receptors were obtained from a human donor with glioblastoma.

The chain employs TRBV19 and TRBJ2-2, with TRBD1 as a possible D gene (6 bases). Trimming shortened V by 7 bases and J by 3 bases, and 18 bases separated the two germline ends. CDR1 LNHDA and CDR2 SQIVND come from the germline V gene (reference sequence). The CDR3 has 16 residues. CDR3 loop: CASNRALSPYTGELFF. The DNA of the CDR3 is TGTGCCAGTAACAGGGCGCTATCCCCCTACACCGGGGAGCTGTTTTTT.

This clone was counted once. The J gene is TRBJ2-5, the V gene TRBV5-1; TRBD1 matches 7 bases. Germline trimming cut 0 bases from V and 5 bases from J; bases unmatched to any gene: 4. CDR3 length equals 14 residues. The germline V gene has CDR1 SGHRS and CDR2 YFSETQ. CDR3 protein: CASSLVPGQETQYF. The CDR3 DNA reads TGCGCCAGCAGCTTGGTGCCGGGACAGGAGACCCAGTACTTC.

This clone was counted a few times. The chain uses TRBV7-8 and TRBJ1-6; D gene ambiguous. The CDR3 runs to 16 residues. V gave up 5 bases and J gave up 0 bases, with 11 bases separating them. Germline V gene sequence: CDR1 SGHVS, CDR2 FQNEAQ. The CDR3 here is CASSLGRSSYNSPLHF. In DNA form, the CDR3 reads TGTGCCAGCAGCCTAGGACGGAGCTCCTATAATTCACCCCTCCACTTT.

The chain combines TRBV6-5 with TRBJ1-2, with unresolved D. The CDR3 loop spans 14 amino acids. CDR1 is MNHEY and CDR2 is SVGAGI in the germline V gene. Trimming left V 8 bases short and J 3 bases short, with 16 bases between. The CDR3 DNA reads TGTGCCAGCTCCGTCCAGGCTCTTGACTATGGCTACACCTTC. It encodes CASSVQALDYGYTF.

The chain recombines TRBV7-2 with TRBJ2-2; D is uncertain. The CDR3 loop spans 15 amino acids. Germline V gives CDR1 SGHTA, CDR2 FQGNSA. V was pared by 2 bases and J by 2 bases, with 9 bases between. CDR3 loop: CASSLRGVNTGELFF. The CDR3 DNA is TGTGCCAGCAGCTTACGAGGAGTTAACACCGGGGAGCTGTTTTTT.

V is TRBV5-1 and J is TRBJ1-1, with 7 bases matching TRBD1. Germline CDR1 is SGHRS and CDR2 is YFSETQ. The length of the CDR3 is 16 residues. The V gene end was trimmed by 5 bases and the J gene end by 0 bases; junction bases not matched to a gene: 10. The CDR3 protein is CASSPTQGGMNTEAFF. In nucleotides, the CDR3 is TGCGCCAGCAGTCCAACCCAAGGGGGCATGAACACTGAAGCTTTCTTT. The full variable domain, with the rest looked up from reference TRBV5-1 and TRBJ1-1, is KAGVTQTPRYLIKTRGQQVTLSCSPISGHRSVSWYQQTPGQGLQFLFEYFSETQRNKGNFPGRFSGRQFSNSRSEMNVSTLELGDSALYLCASSPTQGGMNTEAFFGQGTRLTVV.

The chain uses TRBV2 and TRBJ1-2, with 7 positions matching TRBD1. The CDR3 is 14 amino acids. The V segment lost 6 bases and the J segment 1 base; nucleotides outside the gene matches: 5. Germline V gene lookup returns CDR1 SNHLY and CDR2 FYNNEI. The CDR3 coding sequence is TGTGCCAGCAGCGGGACAGTAAATAACTATGGCTACACCTTC. This translates into CASSGTVNNYGYTF.

The rearrangement uses TRBV5-1 and TRBJ2-7; 7 bases are shared with TRBD1. CDR1 SGHRS and CDR2 YFSETQ come from the germline V gene. V dropped 1 base and J dropped 5; count of bases not matched to a gene: 6. The CDR3 runs 14 residues. The CDR3 sequence is CASSLNRGSNEQYF. For the CDR3, the DNA is TGCGCCAGCAGCTTGAACAGGGGATCCAACGAGCAGTACTTC. Using reference TRBV5-1 and TRBJ2-7 for the parts outside the CDR3, the full variable domain is KAGVTQTPRYLIKTRGQQVTLSCSPISGHRSVSWYQQTPGQGLQFLFEYFSETQRNKGNFPGRFSGRQFSNSRSEMNVSTLELGDSALYLCASSLNRGSNEQYFGPGTRLTVT.

The chain employs TRBV29-1 and TRBJ2-7, with 7 bases identical to TRBD2. The J segment lost 3 bases and the V segment lost 7 bases, leaving 12 bases of the junction unmatched. CDR3 length equals 14 residues. The V gene's germline CDR1 is SQVTM and CDR2 ANQGSEA. DNA of the CDR3: TGCAGCGCCTCGGGGGGTAGGGGAAGCTACGAGCAGTACTTC. Translation gives CSASGGRGSYEQYF.

The V gene is TRBV7-3, the J gene TRBJ2-1; TRBD1 matches at 9 bases. The ends lost 2 bases at V and 6 bases at J; junction bases unmatched: 5. Looked up from germline, CDR1 is SGHTA and CDR2 is FQGTGA. CDR3 length equals 15 residues. The CDR3 sequence: CASSLEGQGGNEQFF. CDR3 DNA: TGTGCCAGCAGCTTAGAGGGACAGGGAGGCAATGAGCAGTTCTTC.

The V call is TRBV4-1, the J call TRBJ1-5, with 7 bases matching TRBD1. Trimming took 3 bases from V and 3 from J; bases not matched to a gene: 8. CDR1 is MGHRA and CDR2 is YSYEKL in the germline V gene. This CDR3 has 16 amino acids. DNA of the CDR3: TGCGCCAGCAGCCAGGGGGCAGGGGGTTTCAATCAGCCCCAGCATTTT. Amino acids: CASSQGAGGFNQPQHF.

This clone was seen only a few times. V is TRBV5-1 and J is TRBJ1-3; no firm D call. CDR1 SGHRS and CDR2 YFSETQ come from the germline V gene. CDR3 length equals 17 residues. V was clipped by 0 bases and J by 0 bases, with 13 bases between them. CDR3 nucleotides: TGCGCCAGCAGCTTGGAAGCCACCTCCCGCTCTGGAAACACCATATATTTT. It codes for CASSLEATSRSGNTIYF.

The J gene is TRBJ2-5, the V gene TRBV6-4; 8 bases agree with TRBD1. The CDR3 has 13 amino acids. Trimming at V came to 5 bases and at J to 4 bases, leaving 3 bases not matched to a gene. Per the germline V gene, CDR1 is MRHNA and CDR2 is SNTAGT. The CDR3 DNA follows: TGTGCCAGCAGTTTTGACAGGGGAGAGACCCAGTACTTC. Its protein is CASSFDRGETQYF.

The chain carries TRBV19 and TRBJ1-1; D possibly corresponds to TRBD1 (6 bases). This CDR3 has 14 residues. The V end lost 5 bases, the J end lost 11 bases, and 21 bases lay between the germline ends. Germline assignment: CDR1 LNHDA and CDR2 SQIVND (reference sequence). CDR3 sequence reads: CASSANRAGRVAFF. CDR3 in DNA: TGTGCCAGTAGTGCCAACAGGGCCGGAAGAGTGGCTTTCTTT.

This chain connects TRBV5-6 to TRBJ1-1; TRBD1 matches at 7 bases. CDR1 is SGHDT and CDR2 is YYEEEE in the germline V gene. Germline trimming cut 2 bases from V and 0 bases from J; bases unmatched to any gene: 7. CDR3 size: 16 residues. The CDR3 region is CASSFLRGVLNTEAFF. CDR3 bases: TGTGCCAGCAGCTTTCTCAGGGGGGTATTGAACACTGAAGCTTTCTTT.

The chain employs TRBV29-1 and TRBJ1-1, with 7 bases that match TRBD1. This CDR3 contains 12 residues. Germline CDR1 and CDR2: SQVTM and ANQGSEA. V shed 6 bases, J shed 6 bases, and the junction held 7 bases outside the gene matches. CDR3 nucleotides: TGCAGCGTAGACAGGGAAGAGGCTGAAGCTTTCTTT. It translates to CSVDREEAEAFF.

This clone was seen just once. The rearrangement joins TRBV5-6 to TRBJ1-1; perhaps TRBD1 as D (5 bases). The germline gives CDR1 SGHDT, CDR2 YYEEEE. V lost 2 bases and J lost 14, with 22 bases in between. The CDR3 is made up of 14 amino acids. The CDR3 nucleotides read TGTGCCAGCAGCTTATTTTACGACAGCCGAAAGAGGTTCTTT. Translating gives CASSLFYDSRKRFF.